This T cell receptor (beta chain) came from a study of blood T cell repertoires in COVID-19. Participant-reported clinical history was the basis for cohort assignment. Germline V gene data show CDR1 as GTSNPN and CDR2 as SVGIG (reference sequence). Losses at the gene ends were 2 bases for V and 2 bases for J; bases not matched to a gene: 9. This CDR3 has 15 amino acids. The table came from immunoSEQ multiplex PCR; TCRdb's copy has only in-frame clones and leaves some out. The data show 200,000 to 300,000 clones, with roughly 86% seen just once and roughly 4% held by the top ten. Sequencing was done on a sample of PBMCs or T cells enriched from blood (not recorded which). The chain is built from TRBV30 and TRBJ2-7; 7 nucleotides agree with TRBD1. The TCR comes from a woman in her twenties or thirties with acute COVID-19. CDR3 residues: CAWSNPLTGAYEQYF. CDR3 DNA: TGTGCCTGGAGTAACCCTCTCACAGGGGCCTACGAGCAGTACTTC.